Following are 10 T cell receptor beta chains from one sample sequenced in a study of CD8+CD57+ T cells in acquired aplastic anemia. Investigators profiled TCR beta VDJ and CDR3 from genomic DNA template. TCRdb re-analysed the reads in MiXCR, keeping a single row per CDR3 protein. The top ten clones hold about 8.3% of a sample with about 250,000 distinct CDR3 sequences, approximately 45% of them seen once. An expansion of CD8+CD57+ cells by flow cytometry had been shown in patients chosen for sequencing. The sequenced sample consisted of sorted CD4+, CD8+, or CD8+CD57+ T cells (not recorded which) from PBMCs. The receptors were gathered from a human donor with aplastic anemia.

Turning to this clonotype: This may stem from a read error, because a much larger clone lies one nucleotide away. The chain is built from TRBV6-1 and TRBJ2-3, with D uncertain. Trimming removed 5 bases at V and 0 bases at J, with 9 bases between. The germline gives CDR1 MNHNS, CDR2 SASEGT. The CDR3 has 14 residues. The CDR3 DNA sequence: TGTGCCAGCAGTTACGGAGTTAGCACAGATACGCAGTATTTT. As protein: CASSYGVSTDTQYF.

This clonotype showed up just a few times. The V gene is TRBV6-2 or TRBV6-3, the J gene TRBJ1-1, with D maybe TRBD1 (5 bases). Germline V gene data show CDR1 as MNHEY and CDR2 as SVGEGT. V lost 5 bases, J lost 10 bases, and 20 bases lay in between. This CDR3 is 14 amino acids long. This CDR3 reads CASSTGTEILIAFF. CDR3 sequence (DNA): TGTGCCAGCAGTACCGGGACGGAGATCTTGATAGCTTTCTTT.

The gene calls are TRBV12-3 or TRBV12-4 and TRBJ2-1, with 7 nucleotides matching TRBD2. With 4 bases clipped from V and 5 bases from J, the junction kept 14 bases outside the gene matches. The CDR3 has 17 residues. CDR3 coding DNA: TGTGCCAGCAGTTCGCCGCTCCGCGGGAGAGGGGACAATGAGCAGTTCTTC. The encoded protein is CASSSPLRGRGDNEQFF.

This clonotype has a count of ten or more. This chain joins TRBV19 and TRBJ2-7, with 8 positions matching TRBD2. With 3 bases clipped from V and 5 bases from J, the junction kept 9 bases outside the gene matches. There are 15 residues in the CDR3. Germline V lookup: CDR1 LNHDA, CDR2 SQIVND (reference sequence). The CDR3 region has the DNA TGTGCCAGTAGTATCGGGACTAGACGTGTAGACGAGCAGTACTTC. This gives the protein CASSIGTRRVDEQYF. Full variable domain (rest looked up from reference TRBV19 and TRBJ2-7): DGGITQSPKYLFRKEGQNVTLSCEQNLNHDAMYWYRQDPGQGLRLIYYSQIVNDFQKGDIAEGYSVSREKKESFPLTVTSAQKNPTAFYLCASSIGTRRVDEQYFGPGTRLTVT.

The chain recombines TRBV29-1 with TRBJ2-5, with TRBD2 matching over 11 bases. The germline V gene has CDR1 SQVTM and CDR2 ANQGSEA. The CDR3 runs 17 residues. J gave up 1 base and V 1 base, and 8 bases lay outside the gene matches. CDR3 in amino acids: CSVEGRGTSGGQETQYF. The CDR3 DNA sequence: TGCAGCGTTGAAGGCAGGGGGACTAGCGGAGGCCAAGAGACCCAGTACTTC.

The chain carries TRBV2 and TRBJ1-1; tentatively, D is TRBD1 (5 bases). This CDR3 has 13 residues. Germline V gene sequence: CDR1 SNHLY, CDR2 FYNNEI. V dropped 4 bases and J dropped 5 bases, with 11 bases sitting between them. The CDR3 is CASSVREGTEAFF. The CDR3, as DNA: TGTGCCAGCAGTGTCAGGGAGGGAACTGAAGCTTTCTTT.

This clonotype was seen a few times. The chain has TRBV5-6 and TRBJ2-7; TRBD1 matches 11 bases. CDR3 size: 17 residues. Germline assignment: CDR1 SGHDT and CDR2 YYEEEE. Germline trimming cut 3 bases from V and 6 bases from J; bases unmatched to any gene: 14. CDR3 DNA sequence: TGTGCCAGCAGCTCCCGTCCGGGACAGGGGGGGAAGGTCGAGCAGTACTTC. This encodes CASSSRPGQGGKVEQYF.

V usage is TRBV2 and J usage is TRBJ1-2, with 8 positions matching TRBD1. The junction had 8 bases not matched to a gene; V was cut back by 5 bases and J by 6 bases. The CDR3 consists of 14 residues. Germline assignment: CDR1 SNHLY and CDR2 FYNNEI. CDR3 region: CASSYNRGSDGYTF. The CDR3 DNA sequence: TGTGCCAGCAGTTACAACAGGGGGTCGGATGGCTACACCTTC.

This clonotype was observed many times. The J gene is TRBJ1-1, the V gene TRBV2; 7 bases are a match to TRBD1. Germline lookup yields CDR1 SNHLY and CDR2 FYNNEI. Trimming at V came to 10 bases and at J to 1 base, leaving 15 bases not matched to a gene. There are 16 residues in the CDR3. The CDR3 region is CANHKRGPGRNTEAFF. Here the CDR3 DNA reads TGTGCCAACCATAAAAGGGGGCCGGGTAGGAACACTGAAGCTTTCTTT.

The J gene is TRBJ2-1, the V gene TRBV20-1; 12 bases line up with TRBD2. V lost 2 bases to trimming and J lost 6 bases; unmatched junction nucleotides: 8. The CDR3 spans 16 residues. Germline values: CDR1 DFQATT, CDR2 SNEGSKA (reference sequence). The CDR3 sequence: CSARSSGGAIINEQFF. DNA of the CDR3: TGCAGTGCTAGATCTAGCGGGGGGGCTATTATCAATGAGCAGTTCTTC.